The 30 T cell receptor beta chains given below trace back to one sample, sequenced in a study of CD8+ T cells in alopecia areata. cDNA reverse transcribed from extracted RNA served as the sequencing template. Assay used: immunoSEQ multiplex PCR; TCRdb lists only in-frame clones, some missing. The sample lists about 180,000 clones; 59% were seen once. Here the sequenced sample was CD4+ T cells sorted from blood, taken at week 0. Every receptor here comes from a human donor with alopecia areata.

The V call is TRBV5-6, the J call TRBJ1-1; 10 bases match TRBD1. J lost 6 bases, V lost 4 bases, and 9 bases had no gene match. CDR1 is SGHDT, CDR2 YYEEEE, per germline. The CDR3 has 15 residues. The CDR3 reads CASSVQGQGIAEAFF. CDR3 DNA sequence: TGTGCCAGCAGCGTTCAGGGACAGGGGATCGCTGAAGCTTTCTTT.

The chain uses TRBV6-1 and TRBJ1-2; TRBD1 matches 8 bases. Per germline, CDR1 MNHNS and CDR2 SASEGT. CDR3 size: 12 residues. J gave up 7 bases and V 4 bases, and 2 bases lay outside the gene matches. The CDR3 DNA reads TGTGCCAGCAGTGCAGACAGGGGTGGCTACACCTTC. Protein sequence: CASSADRGGYTF.

This clone turned up a few times. The chain joins TRBV30 to TRBJ1-1; tentative D call: TRBD1 (5 bases). V was pared by 3 bases and J by 0 bases, with 11 bases between. There are 14 residues in the CDR3. Germline CDR1 reads GTSNPN; CDR2 reads SVGIG (reference sequence). CDR3: CAWRRGPMNTEAFF. CDR3 nucleotides: TGTGCCTGGAGGAGGGGCCCGATGAACACTGAAGCTTTCTTT.

The chain is built from TRBV5-1 and TRBJ2-3; D gene uncertain. Between the trimmed V and J ends, which lost 0 bases and 7 bases, there was a span of 9 bases. Looked up from germline, CDR1 is SGHRS and CDR2 is YFSETQ. The CDR3 has 13 residues. The DNA of the CDR3 is TGCGCCAGCAGCTTGGCCTTCCCCAATACGCAGTATTTT. Its translation is CASSLAFPNTQYF.

A few counts support this clone. V is TRBV5-1 and J is TRBJ2-5; a weak D match, TRBD2 (7 bases). V lost 4 bases, J lost 5 bases, and 21 bases lay in between. This CDR3 spans 16 amino acids. Germline V gene data show CDR1 as SGHRS and CDR2 as YFSETQ. CDR3 nucleotide sequence: TGCGCCAGCAGCCCCGGGGGGCTAGCATTGGTGGAGACCCAGTACTTC. Residues: CASSPGGLALVETQYF. Full variable domain (rest looked up from reference TRBV5-1 and TRBJ2-5): KAGVTQTPRYLIKTRGQQVTLSCSPISGHRSVSWYQQTPGQGLQFLFEYFSETQRNKGNFPGRFSGRQFSNSRSEMNVSTLELGDSALYLCASSPGGLALVETQYFGPGTRLLVL.

Only a few counts were recorded for this clone. This rearrangement joins TRBV29-1 to TRBJ1-1; 8 bases fit TRBD1. Per the germline V gene, CDR1 is SQVTM and CDR2 is ANQGSEA. The CDR3 contains 16 residues. The V segment lost 1 base and the J segment 6 bases; nucleotides outside the gene matches: 13. The DNA for the CDR3 is TGCAGCGTTGAAGTCTATCAGGGGGCGGCAAGGCCTGAAGCTTTCTTT. Translated: CSVEVYQGAARPEAFF. Looking up the rest from reference TRBV29-1 and TRBJ1-1 gives the full variable domain: SAVISQKPSRDICQRGTSLTIQCQVDSQVTMMFWYRQQPGQSLTLIATANQGSEATYESGFVIDKFPISRPNLTFSTLTVSNMSPEDSSIYLCSVEVYQGAARPEAFFGQGTRLTVV.

The J gene is TRBJ1-1, the V gene TRBV12-5; a weak D match, TRBD1 (5 bases). This CDR3 region has 18 residues. Deletions cut 0 bases from V and 3 bases from J, with 20 bases between. Germline V CDR1 and CDR2: LGHNT, FRNRAP. CDR3 nucleotides: TGTGCTAGTGGTTTGGTACTCGGGACTTCAAGACGGGACACTGAAGCTTTCTTT. Its translation: CASGLVLGTSRRDTEAFF.

This chain links TRBV27 with TRBJ2-6; D is possibly TRBD1 (5 bases). CDR1 and CDR2 (germline): MNHEY, SMNVEV (reference sequence). V was trimmed by 1 base and J by 2 bases, leaving 12 bases between them. This CDR3 has 17 residues. This CDR3 reads CASSLWQGRAGANVLTF. The CDR3 region has the DNA TGTGCCAGCAGTTTATGGCAGGGAAGGGCTGGGGCCAACGTCCTGACTTTC.

CDR3 amino acids: CATMLDRAGNEQFF. Here the CDR3 DNA reads TGTGCCACCATGTTGGACAGGGCCGGCAATGAGCAGTTCTTC. The rearrangement links TRBV15 to TRBJ2-1, with TRBD1 matching 8 bases. V gave up 7 bases and J gave up 6 bases; unmatched junction bases: 8. The germline gives CDR1 LNHNV, CDR2 YYDKDF (reference sequence). The CDR3 sequence is 14 residues long.

This chain uses TRBV2 with TRBJ1-2, with D possibly TRBD1 on 5 matching bases. Germline V gene data show CDR1 as SNHLY and CDR2 as FYNNEI. The CDR3 is 15 residues long. Trimming shortened V by 2 bases and J by 4 bases, and 14 bases separated the two germline ends. This CDR3 is CASSELEGSPYGYTF. CDR3 DNA sequence: TGTGCCAGCAGTGAATTGGAGGGGTCGCCCTATGGCTACACCTTC. The full variable domain, with the rest looked up from reference TRBV2 and TRBJ1-2, is EPEVTQTPSHQVTQMGQEVILRCVPISNHLYFYWYRQILGQKVEFLVSFYNNEISEKSEIFDDQFSVERPDGSNFTLKIRSTKLEDSAMYFCASSELEGSPYGYTFGSGTRLTVV.

This clone showed up just a few times. V usage is TRBV10-3 and J usage is TRBJ2-7; no definite D call. The V gene lost 4 bases and the J gene lost 5 bases, with 12 bases spanning the gap. The V gene's germline CDR1 is ENHRY and CDR2 SYGVKD. The CDR3 consists of 13 residues. CDR3 loop: CAISAHLPDEQYF. As DNA, the CDR3 is TGTGCCATCAGTGCCCATCTACCCGACGAGCAGTACTTC.

The chain is built from TRBV5-4 and TRBJ2-2; maybe TRBD2 (5 bases). This CDR3 has 14 residues. Germline V gene lookup returns CDR1 SGHNT and CDR2 YYREEE (reference sequence). The V gene lost 1 base and the J gene lost 4 bases, with 8 bases spanning the gap. The CDR3 loop reads CASSLTGLTGELFF. CDR3 coding DNA: TGTGCCAGCAGCTTGACCGGACTCACCGGGGAGCTGTTTTTT.

This chain's CDR3 is CATSRDMGDTQYF. CDR3 coding DNA: TGTGCCACCAGCAGAGATATGGGGGATACGCAGTATTTT. The gene calls are TRBV15 and TRBJ2-3; D unresolved. Germline V gene lookup returns CDR1 LNHNV and CDR2 YYDKDF (reference sequence). This CDR3 has 13 amino acids. V lost 0 bases and J lost 6, with 7 bases in between.

The chain links TRBV30 to TRBJ1-5, with D unclear. The CDR3 is 15 amino acids. The germline V gene has CDR1 GTSNPN and CDR2 SVGIG (reference sequence). V lost 0 bases and J 0 bases, leaving 9 bases between the germline ends. The CDR3 loop reads CAWSVKGYSNQPQHF. CDR3 bases: TGTGCCTGGAGTGTAAAGGGTTATAGCAATCAGCCCCAGCATTTT.

CDR3 DNA sequence: TGTGCCAGCAGTGGGACACTAAACATTCAGTACTTC. Its protein is CASSGTLNIQYF. The V call is TRBV2, the J call TRBJ2-4, with D possibly being TRBD1 (5 bases). Trimming left V 4 bases short and J 6 bases short, with 7 bases between. Germline V gives CDR1 SNHLY, CDR2 FYNNEI. The CDR3 is 12 residues long.

In this sample, this clone turned up a few times. J is TRBJ1-1 and V is TRBV11-2; D uncertain. Germline V gene sequence: CDR1 SGHAT, CDR2 FQNNGV. This CDR3 spans 13 amino acids. The V end was cut by 1 base, the J end by 5 bases, with 8 bases between. The CDR3 DNA reads as TGTGCCAGCAGCTTAGGGCAGAGTACTGAAGCTTTCTTT. This codes for CASSLGQSTEAFF.

The chain couples TRBV10-3 to TRBJ1-6; TRBD1 might be the D (6 bases). The CDR3 loop spans 13 amino acids. The V gene lost 4 bases and the J gene lost 7 bases, with 8 bases spanning the gap. From germline, CDR1 is ENHRY and CDR2 SYGVKD. The CDR3 DNA reads TGTGCCATCAGTGGGCAGGGGAATTCACCCCTCCACTTT. Translating it yields CAISGQGNSPLHF.

The J gene is TRBJ1-5, the V gene TRBV7-2; D gene uncertain. The CDR3 is 12 residues long. The V end lost 8 bases, the J end lost 2 bases, and 7 bases lay between the germline ends. Germline CDR1 reads SGHTA; CDR2 reads FQGNSA. The CDR3 sequence: CASAVGNQPQHF. CDR3 DNA sequence: TGTGCCAGCGCCGTGGGCAATCAGCCCCAGCATTTT.

Remarks on this clone: Other DNA sequences of this sample code for an identical CDR3. The chain couples TRBV25-1 to TRBJ2-5, with 8 bases aligning to TRBD1. Germline V CDR1 and CDR2: MGHDK, SYGVNS. The CDR3 is made up of 13 amino acids. Trimming cost V 2 bases and J 4 bases; bases outside gene matches: 0. The CDR3 spells CASSEGQGETQYF. CDR3 bases: TGTGCCAGCAGTGAAGGACAGGGAGAGACCCAGTACTTC.

The chain uses TRBV25-1 and TRBJ2-7; 9 bases align to TRBD1. Germline V lookup: CDR1 MGHDK, CDR2 SYGVNS. This CDR3 comprises 15 residues. V lost 5 bases and J lost 4; bases outside the gene matches: 9. As DNA, the CDR3 is TGTGCCAGCAGTTACCCGGGACAGGGTCGGTACGAGCAGTACTTC. Protein: CASSYPGQGRYEQYF.

The rearrangement links TRBV30 to TRBJ1-1; D remains unclear. V was trimmed by 5 bases and J by 12 bases, leaving 16 bases between them. This CDR3 has 11 residues. The germline V gene encodes CDR1 GTSNPN and CDR2 SVGIG (reference sequence). This CDR3 reads CAWAAGRKTFF. The CDR3 nucleotides are TGTGCCTGGGCGGCAGGCCGGAAAACTTTCTTT.

V gene TRBV7-3 combines with J gene TRBJ2-3, with a tentative D call TRBD2 (6 bases). Germline loops: CDR1 SGHTA, CDR2 FQGTGA. V shed 0 bases and J shed 1 base, with 8 bases lying between them. This CDR3 has 15 residues. The CDR3 loop is CASSLTGEGTDTQYF. CDR3 DNA sequence: TGTGCCAGCAGCTTAACAGGGGAGGGCACAGATACGCAGTATTTT.

The genes are TRBV7-9 and TRBJ2-1; D possibly corresponds to TRBD1 (6 bases). Germline V gene sequence: CDR1 SEHNR, CDR2 FQNEAQ (reference sequence). CDR3 length: 15 amino acids. Trimming removed 4 bases from V and 7 bases from J, with 17 bases in between. CDR3 bases: TGTGCCAGCAGCTCCATGGGGGCTTTTATTAATGAGCAGTTCTTC. This encodes CASSSMGAFINEQFF.

This clone was seen more than once but under ten times. This chain links TRBV7-9 with TRBJ2-2; 12 positions agree with TRBD2. This CDR3 region has 17 residues. V gave up 8 bases and J gave up 4 bases; unmatched junction bases: 11. Per the germline V gene, CDR1 is SEHNR and CDR2 is FQNEAQ (reference sequence). Here the CDR3 DNA reads TGTGCCAGCCCCGTCGGGGGACTAGCGGGCGCCACCGGGGAGCTGTTTTTT. Translation: CASPVGGLAGATGELFF.

The chain couples TRBV7-8 to TRBJ2-1, with D perhaps matching TRBD1 (5 bases). The CDR3 has 15 residues. Germline CDR1 and CDR2: SGHVS and FQNEAQ. Between the trimmed V and J ends, which lost 3 bases and 0 bases, there was a span of 9 bases. CDR3 nucleotides: TGTGCCAGCAGCTTGGAGACAGACTCCTACAATGAGCAGTTCTTC. Residues: CASSLETDSYNEQFF.

The chain uses TRBV25-1 and TRBJ2-1; TRBD2 agrees at 7 bases. CDR1 is MGHDK, CDR2 SYGVNS, per germline. There are 13 residues in the CDR3. Losses at the gene ends were 3 bases for V and 10 bases for J; bases not matched to a gene: 6. The CDR3 here is CASSDYSGPEQFF. The CDR3 DNA reads TGTGCCAGCAGTGATTATAGCGGGCCAGAGCAGTTCTTC.

The chain recombines TRBV29-1 with TRBJ1-1, with D uncertain. Trimming took 0 bases from V and 2 from J, leaving 13 bases between them. Germline assignment: CDR1 SQVTM and CDR2 ANQGSEA. The CDR3 loop spans 15 amino acids. The CDR3 DNA follows: TGCAGCGTTGAAGATTTCCGGGCCTACAACACTGAAGCTTTCTTT. This sequence encodes CSVEDFRAYNTEAFF. Based on the CDR3 plus reference TRBV29-1 and TRBJ1-1, the full variable domain is SAVISQKPSRDICQRGTSLTIQCQVDSQVTMMFWYRQQPGQSLTLIATANQGSEATYESGFVIDKFPISRPNLTFSTLTVSNMSPEDSSIYLCSVEDFRAYNTEAFFGQGTRLTVV.

The chain is built from TRBV25-1 and TRBJ2-7; 8 nucleotides line up with TRBD1. The CDR3 sequence is 12 residues long. After removal of 4 bases from V and 5 bases from J, the junction contained 1 base not matched to a gene. The germline gives CDR1 MGHDK, CDR2 SYGVNS. The CDR3 region is CASSGTGNEQYF. For the CDR3, the DNA is TGTGCCAGCAGTGGGACAGGGAACGAGCAGTACTTC.

V gene TRBV7-2 combines with J gene TRBJ2-1; 9 bases agree with TRBD1. CDR3 size: 14 residues. The trim removed 5 bases at V and 7 bases at J, leaving 6 bases unmatched. CDR1 and CDR2 from the germline V gene are SGHTA and FQGNSA. The CDR3 protein is CASSPLGTGNEQFF. CDR3 in DNA: TGTGCCAGCAGCCCACTCGGGACAGGGAATGAGCAGTTCTTC.

This clone was counted between two and nine times. Other nucleotide sequences in the sample specify the same CDR3. The V gene is TRBV5-6, the J gene TRBJ2-7; D is uncertain. V was cut by 4 bases and J by 3 bases, with 5 bases left in between. Germline V lookup: CDR1 SGHDT, CDR2 YYEEEE. There are 11 residues in the CDR3. CDR3 sequence reads: CASSRRYEQYF. CDR3 nucleotides: TGTGCCAGCAGCCGTCGCTACGAGCAGTACTTC.